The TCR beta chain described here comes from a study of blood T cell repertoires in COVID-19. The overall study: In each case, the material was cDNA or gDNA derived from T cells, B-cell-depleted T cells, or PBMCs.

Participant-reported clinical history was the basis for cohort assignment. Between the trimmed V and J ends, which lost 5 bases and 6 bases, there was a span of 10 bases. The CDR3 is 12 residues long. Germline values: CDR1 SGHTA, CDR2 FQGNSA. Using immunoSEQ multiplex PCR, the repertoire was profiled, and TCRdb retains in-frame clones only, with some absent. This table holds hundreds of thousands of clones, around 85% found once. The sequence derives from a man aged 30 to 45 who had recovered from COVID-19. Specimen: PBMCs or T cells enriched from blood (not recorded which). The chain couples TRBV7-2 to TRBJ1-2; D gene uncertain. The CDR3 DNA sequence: TGTGCCAGCAGCCTACTACCAGATGGCTACACCTTC. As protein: CASSLLPDGYTF.